This TCR beta chain was identified during a study of blood T cell repertoires in COVID-19. As for the study in general: Samples of COVID-19 (acute and convalescent) were obtained from the United States, Italy and Spain. The cDNA or gDNA used as material had been derived from T cells, B-cell-depleted T cells, or PBMCs.

Clones were read by immunoSEQ multiplex PCR, and TCRdb kept only the in-frame ones, dropping some. The sample contains roughly 150,000 clones, roughly 86% of which appear only once. The CDR3 spans 13 residues. Germline V gene lookup returns CDR1 SGHRS and CDR2 YFSETQ. V lost 4 bases and J lost 6; bases outside the gene matches: 6. The sequenced material came from peripheral blood. The chain is built from TRBV5-1 and TRBJ1-2; TRBD1 matches 7 bases. The receptor comes from a woman aged 80 or over with COVID-19, enrolled during active disease. The CDR3, as DNA: TGCGCCAGCAGCAGCTCCCAGGGGGATGGCTACACCTTC. It is translated as CASSSSQGDGYTF.